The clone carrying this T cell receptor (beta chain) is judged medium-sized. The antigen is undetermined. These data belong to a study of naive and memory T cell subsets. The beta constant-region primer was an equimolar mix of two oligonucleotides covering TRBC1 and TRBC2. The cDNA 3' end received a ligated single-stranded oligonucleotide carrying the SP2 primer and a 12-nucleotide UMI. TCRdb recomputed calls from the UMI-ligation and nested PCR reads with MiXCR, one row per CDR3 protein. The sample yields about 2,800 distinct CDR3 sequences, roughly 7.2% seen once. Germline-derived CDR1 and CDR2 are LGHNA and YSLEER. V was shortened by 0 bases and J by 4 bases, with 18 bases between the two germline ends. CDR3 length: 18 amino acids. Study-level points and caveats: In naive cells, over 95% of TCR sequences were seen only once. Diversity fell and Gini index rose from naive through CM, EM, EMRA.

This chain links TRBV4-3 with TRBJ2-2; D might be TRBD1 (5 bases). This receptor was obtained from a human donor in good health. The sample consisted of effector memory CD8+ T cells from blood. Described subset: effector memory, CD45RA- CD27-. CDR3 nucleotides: TGCGCCAGCAGCCAAGACGTAGCAGGGTACCAACTCACCGGGGAGCTGTTTTTT. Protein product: CASSQDVAGYQLTGELFF.